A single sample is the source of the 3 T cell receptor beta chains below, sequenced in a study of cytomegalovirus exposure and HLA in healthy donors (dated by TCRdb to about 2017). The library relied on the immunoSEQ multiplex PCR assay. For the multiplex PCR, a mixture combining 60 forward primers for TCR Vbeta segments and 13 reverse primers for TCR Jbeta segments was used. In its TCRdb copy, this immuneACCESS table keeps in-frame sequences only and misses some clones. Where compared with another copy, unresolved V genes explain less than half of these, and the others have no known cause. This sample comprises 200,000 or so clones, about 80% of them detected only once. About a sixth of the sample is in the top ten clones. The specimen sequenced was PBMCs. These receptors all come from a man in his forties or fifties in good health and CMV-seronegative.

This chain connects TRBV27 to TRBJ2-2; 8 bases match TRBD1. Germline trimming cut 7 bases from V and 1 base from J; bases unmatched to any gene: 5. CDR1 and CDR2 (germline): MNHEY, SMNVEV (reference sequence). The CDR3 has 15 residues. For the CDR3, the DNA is TGTGCCAGCAATAACGGACAGGGGAACACCGGGGAGCTGTTTTTT. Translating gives CASNNGQGNTGELFF.

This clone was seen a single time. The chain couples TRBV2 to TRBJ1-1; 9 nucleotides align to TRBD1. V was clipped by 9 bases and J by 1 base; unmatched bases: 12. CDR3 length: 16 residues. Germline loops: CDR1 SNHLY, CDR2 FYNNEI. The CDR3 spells CASIGQGKSRNTEAFF. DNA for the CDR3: TGTGCCAGTATCGGACAGGGGAAGAGTCGGAACACTGAAGCTTTCTTT.

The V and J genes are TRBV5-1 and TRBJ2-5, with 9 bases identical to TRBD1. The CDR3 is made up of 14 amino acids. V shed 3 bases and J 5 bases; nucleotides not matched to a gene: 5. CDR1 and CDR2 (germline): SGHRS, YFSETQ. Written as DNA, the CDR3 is TGCGCCAGCAGCTCACAGGGGGCGGAGGAGACCCAGTACTTC. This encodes CASSSQGAEETQYF.